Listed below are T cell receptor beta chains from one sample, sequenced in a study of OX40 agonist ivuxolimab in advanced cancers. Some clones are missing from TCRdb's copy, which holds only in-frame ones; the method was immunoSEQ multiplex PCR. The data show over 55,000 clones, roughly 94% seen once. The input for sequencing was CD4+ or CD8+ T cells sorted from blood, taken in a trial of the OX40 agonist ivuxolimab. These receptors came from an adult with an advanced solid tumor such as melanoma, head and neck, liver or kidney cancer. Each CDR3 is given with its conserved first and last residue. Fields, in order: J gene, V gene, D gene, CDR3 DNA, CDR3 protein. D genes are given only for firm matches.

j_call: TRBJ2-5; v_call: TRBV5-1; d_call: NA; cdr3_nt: TGCGCCAGCAGCTTTTGGGGGGCAGGGGGCCAAGAGACCCAGTACTTC; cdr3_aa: CASSFWGAGGQETQYF
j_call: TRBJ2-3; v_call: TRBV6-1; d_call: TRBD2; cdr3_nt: TGTGCCAGCAGTGAAACCCCAGCGGGAGGGCCGTTATGGACAGATACGCAGTATTTT; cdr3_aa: CASSETPAGGPLWTDTQYF
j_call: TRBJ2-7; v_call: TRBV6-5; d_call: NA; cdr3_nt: TGTGCCAGCAGTTACGCCCGGGGTCGGTACGAGCAGTACTTC; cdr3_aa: CASSYARGRYEQYF
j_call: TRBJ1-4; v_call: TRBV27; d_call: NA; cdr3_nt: TGTGCCAGCAGTTTCTTGTCCAATGAAAAACTGTTTTTT; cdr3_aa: CASSFLSNEKLFF
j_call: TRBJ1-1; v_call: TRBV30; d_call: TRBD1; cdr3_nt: TGTGCCTGGAGTGTCGGGACAGGGAGGACTGAAGCTTTCTTT; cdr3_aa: CAWSVGTGRTEAFF
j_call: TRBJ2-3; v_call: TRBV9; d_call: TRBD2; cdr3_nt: TGTGCCAGCAGCGCCCGGAACGTGTTAGAGCGGGAGTGGAATACGCAGTATTTT; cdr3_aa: CASSARNVLEREWNTQYF
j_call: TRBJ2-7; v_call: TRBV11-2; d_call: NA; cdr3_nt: TGTGCCAGCAGCTTCTCCGGGGTATCCTACGAGCAGTACTTC; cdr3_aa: CASSFSGVSYEQYF
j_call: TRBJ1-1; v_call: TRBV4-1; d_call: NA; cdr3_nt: TGCGCCAGCAGCCATGGGGGATGGGGTGAAGCTTTCTTT; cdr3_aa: CASSHGGWGEAFF
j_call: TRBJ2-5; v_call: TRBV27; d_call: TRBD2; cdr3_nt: TGTGCCAGCAGTTTTGGCGGGGGAGATGCCCAGTACTTC; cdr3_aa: CASSFGGGDAQYF
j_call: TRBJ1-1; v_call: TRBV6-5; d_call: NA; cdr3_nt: TGTGCCAGCAGTTACTCGTCGGTGAACACTGAAGCTTTCTTT; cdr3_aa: CASSYSSVNTEAFF
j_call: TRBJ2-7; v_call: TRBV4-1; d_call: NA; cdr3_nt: TGCGCCAGCAGCCAACGAGGAGGATTCTCCTACGAGCAGTACTTC; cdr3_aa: CASSQRGGFSYEQYF